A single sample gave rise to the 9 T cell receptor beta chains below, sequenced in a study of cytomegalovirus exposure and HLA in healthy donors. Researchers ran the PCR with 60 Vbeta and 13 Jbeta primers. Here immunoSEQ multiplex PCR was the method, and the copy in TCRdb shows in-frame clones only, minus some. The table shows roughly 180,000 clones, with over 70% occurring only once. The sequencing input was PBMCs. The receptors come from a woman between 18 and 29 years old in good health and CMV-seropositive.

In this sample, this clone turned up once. Here the CDR3 reads CASRFTGYHEQYF. The DNA for the CDR3 is TGTGCCAGCAGATTTACAGGGTACCACGAGCAGTACTTC. The chain has TRBV25-1 and TRBJ2-7; D might be TRBD1 (6 bases). The CDR3 contains 13 residues. From germline, CDR1 is MGHDK and CDR2 SYGVNS. V was cut by 6 bases and J by 5 bases, with 14 bases left in between.

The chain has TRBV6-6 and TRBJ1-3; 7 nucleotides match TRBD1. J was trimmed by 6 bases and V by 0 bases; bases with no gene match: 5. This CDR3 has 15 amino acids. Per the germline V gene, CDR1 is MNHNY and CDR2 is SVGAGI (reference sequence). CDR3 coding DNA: TGTGCCAGCAGTTACTCGAGACAGGGTGAAAACACCATATATTTT. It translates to CASSYSRQGENTIYF.

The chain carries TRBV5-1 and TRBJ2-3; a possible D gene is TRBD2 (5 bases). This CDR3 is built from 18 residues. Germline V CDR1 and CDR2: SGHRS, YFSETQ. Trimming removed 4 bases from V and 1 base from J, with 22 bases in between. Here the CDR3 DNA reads TGCGCCAGCAGCCGACAAGTTTACACGGGGAGTGGCACAGATACGCAGTATTTT. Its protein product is CASSRQVYTGSGTDTQYF.

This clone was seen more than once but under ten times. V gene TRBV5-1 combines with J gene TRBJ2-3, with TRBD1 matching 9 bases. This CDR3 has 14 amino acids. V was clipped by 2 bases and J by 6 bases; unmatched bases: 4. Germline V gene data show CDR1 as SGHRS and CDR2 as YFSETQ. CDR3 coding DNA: TGCGCCAGCAGCTTACAGGGGGCCGGCGATACGCAGTATTTT. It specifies CASSLQGAGDTQYF. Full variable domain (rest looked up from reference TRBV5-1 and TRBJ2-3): KAGVTQTPRYLIKTRGQQVTLSCSPISGHRSVSWYQQTPGQGLQFLFEYFSETQRNKGNFPGRFSGRQFSNSRSEMNVSTLELGDSALYLCASSLQGAGDTQYFGPGTRLTVL.

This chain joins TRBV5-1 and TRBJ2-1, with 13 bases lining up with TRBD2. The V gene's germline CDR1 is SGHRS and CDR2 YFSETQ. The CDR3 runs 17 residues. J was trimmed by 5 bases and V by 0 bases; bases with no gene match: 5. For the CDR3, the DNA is TGCGCCAGCAGCTTGGAGACCGGGACTAGCGGGGACAATGAGCAGTTCTTC. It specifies CASSLETGTSGDNEQFF.

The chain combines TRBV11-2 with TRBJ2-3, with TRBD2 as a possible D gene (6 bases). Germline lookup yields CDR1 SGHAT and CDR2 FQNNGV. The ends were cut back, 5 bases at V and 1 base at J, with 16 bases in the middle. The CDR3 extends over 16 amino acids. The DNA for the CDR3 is TGTGCCAGCAGCAAACATCAGCCTAGCGGCACAGATACGCAGTATTTT. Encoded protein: CASSKHQPSGTDTQYF.

CDR3 residues: CAWNTVATEAFF. The CDR3 DNA sequence: TGTGCCTGGAATACAGTGGCGACTGAAGCTTTCTTT. The rearrangement uses TRBV30 and TRBJ1-1, with no clear D. V lost 4 bases and J lost 5, with 11 bases in between. The germline gives CDR1 GTSNPN, CDR2 SVGIG (reference sequence). The CDR3 consists of 12 residues.

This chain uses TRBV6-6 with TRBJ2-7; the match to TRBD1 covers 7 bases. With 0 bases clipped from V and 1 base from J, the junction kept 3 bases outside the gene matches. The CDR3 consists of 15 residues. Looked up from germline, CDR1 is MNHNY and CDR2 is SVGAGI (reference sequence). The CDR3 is CASSYSMGQSYEQYF. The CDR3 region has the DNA TGTGCCAGCAGTTACTCGATGGGACAGTCCTACGAGCAGTACTTC.

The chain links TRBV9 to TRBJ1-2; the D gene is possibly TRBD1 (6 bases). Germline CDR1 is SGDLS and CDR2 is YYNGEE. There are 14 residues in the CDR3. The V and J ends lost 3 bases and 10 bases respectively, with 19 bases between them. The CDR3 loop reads CASSGGPGVYDYTF. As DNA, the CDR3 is TGTGCCAGCAGCGGCGGACCAGGGGTTTACGACTACACCTTC.